The rows below give T cell receptor beta chains drawn from one sample of a study of T-cell memory formation after mild COVID-19. TCRdb used MiXCR to reprocess the 5' RACE reads, holding one entry per CDR3 protein. The data contain 100,000 to 120,000 distinct CDR3 sequences, about 20% of them singletons. The sequenced sample consisted of PBMCs or a T cell subset sorted from them (not recorded which). These receptors all come from a man younger than 35 who had mild COVID-19 (a few samples of this study predate the infection). Cell type and time point are not known. The CDR3 runs from the conserved cysteine through the conserved F or W. A D gene is named only where the DNA matches it firmly. The listing skips clone size in some rows; elsewhere it reads once, few, many or a size class.

j_call v_call clone_size cdr3_length d_call cdr3_nt cdr3_aa
TRBJ1-1 TRBV29-1 few 10 . TGCAGCGTATTCTTGGAGAAAGCTTTCTTT CSVFLEKAFF
TRBJ2-7 TRBV7-9 few 17 TRBD1 TGTGCCAGCAGCTTAGTCGCCGGGACAGGGCGTGACTACGAGCAGTACTTC CASSLVAGTGRDYEQYF
TRBJ2-5 TRBV11-2 . 15 TRBD2 TGTGCCAGCAGCATTAGCGGGGGGGAAACTGAGACCCAGTACTTC CASSISGGETETQYF
TRBJ1-1 TRBV4-1 . 15 . TGCGCCAGCAGCCTGGAATCCGGACAGCTTTATGAAGCTTTCTTT CASSLESGQLYEAFF
TRBJ2-1 TRBV6-4 few 16 TRBD2 TGTGCCAGCAGTCTTACCGGGACTAGCGGTTACAATGAGCAGTTCTTC CASSLTGTSGYNEQFF
TRBJ2-1 TRBV5-1 . 13 TRBD1 TGCGCCAGCATGCAGGGGGATGACAATGAGCAGTTCTTC CASMQGDDNEQFF
TRBJ2-1 TRBV28 . 16 . TGTGCCAGCAGTCCCTCGGGCCCCAGCTCCTACAATGAGCAGTTCTTC CASSPSGPSSYNEQFF
TRBJ2-3 TRBV7-9 few 13 . TGTGCCAGCAGCCTCACCGGCACAGATACGCAGTATTTT CASSLTGTDTQYF
TRBJ1-2 TRBV4-1 . 13 . TGCGCCAGCAGCCAAACGGGACCGCTGCTCCCCACCTTC CASSQTGPLLPTF
TRBJ1-1 TRBV28 . 15 TRBD1 TGTGCCAGCAGCCCACAGGGGGGGCTGAACACTGAAGCTTTCTTT CASSPQGGLNTEAFF
TRBJ2-1 TRBV7-6 few 16 . TGTGCCAGCAGCCATAGCCCCAGGTCCACCTACAATGAGCAGTTCTTC CASSHSPRSTYNEQFF
TRBJ1-4 TRBV4-1 . 14 . TGCGCCAGCAGCCGTATTTCTTTGGAGGAAAAACTGTTTTTT CASSRISLEEKLFF
TRBJ2-3 TRBV27 many 14 . TGTGCCAGCATGGCCCTAGCGAAGCCAGATACGCAGTATTTT CASMALAKPDTQYF
TRBJ2-7 TRBV12-5 . 11 . TGTGCTAGTGGTTTGGGCCCCGAGCAGTACTTC CASGLGPEQYF
TRBJ1-1 TRBV7-9 . 13 . TGTGCCAGCAGGGCTGGTGGGTACACTGAAGCTTTCTTT CASRAGGYTEAFF
TRBJ1-2 TRBV24-1 few 17 TRBD1 TGTGCCACCAGTGATGCTAATAGGGACAGGGTACGCTATGGCTACACCTTC CATSDANRDRVRYGYTF
TRBJ1-1 TRBV6-2/TRBV6-3 . 14 . TGTGCCAGCAGTTATTGGACAGAGAACACTGAAGCTTTCTTT CASSYWTENTEAFF
TRBJ2-2 TRBV6-2/TRBV6-3 . 21 . TGTGCCAGCAGTTACCTAGGGACCGGGACACCAGATAGGTCGAACACCGGGGAGCTGTTTTTT CASSYLGTGTPDRSNTGELFF
TRBJ2-5 TRBV7-9 few 16 . TGTGCCAGCAGCTTAGGACCTACTGCGGTGGGAGAGACCCAGTACTTC CASSLGPTAVGETQYF
TRBJ2-1 TRBV11-1 . 14 . TGTGCCAGCAGCATGGGACTGCTCTACAATGAGCAGTTCTTC CASSMGLLYNEQFF
TRBJ2-1 TRBV11-1 many 11 . TGTGCCAGCAGCCTTAACAATGAGCAGTTCTTC CASSLNNEQFF
TRBJ1-6 TRBV20-1 few 19 TRBD1 TGCAGTGCTAGATCCTCGGACAGGGTACGCTCCGATTATAATTCACCCCTCCACTTT CSARSSDRVRSDYNSPLHF
TRBJ2-5 TRBV9 few 15 TRBD2 TGTGCCAGCAGCAGCTCCCGGGGGGGCTGGGAGACCCAGTACTTC CASSSSRGGWETQYF
TRBJ2-5 TRBV28 . 17 . TGTGCCAGCAGCCGCCGAGCGAGCTGGGCGTGGCAAGAGACCCAGTACTTC CASSRRASWAWQETQYF
TRBJ2-7 TRBV4-1 few 15 . TGCGCCAGCAGCCTGACTACCTCTGTCTCCTACGAGCAGTACTTC CASSLTTSVSYEQYF
TRBJ1-3 TRBV4-3 few 14 . TGCGCCAGCAGCCAAGATAGGCTCGGGGCCACCATATATTTT CASSQDRLGATIYF
TRBJ2-5 TRBV2 . 16 TRBD2 TGTGCCAGCAGTGTGGTAGGCGGGGGGGACCAAGAGACCCAGTACTTC CASSVVGGGDQETQYF
TRBJ1-2 TRBV28 many 14 . TGTGCCAGCAGCCCGCTGGGGTCTAACTATGGCTACACCTTC CASSPLGSNYGYTF
TRBJ1-5 TRBV4-3 . 15 . TGCGCCAGCAGCCAAGATTGGCAGGGAGGTCAGCCCCAGCATTTT CASSQDWQGGQPQHF
TRBJ1-1 TRBV5-1 few 13 . TGCGCCAGCAGCTTGGGAGGGGTCACTGAAGCTTTCTTT CASSLGGVTEAFF
TRBJ2-3 TRBV20-1 few 17 . TGCAGTGCTAGTTGGCTAGCAGTAAGGTCTAGCACAGATACGCAGTATTTT CSASWLAVRSSTDTQYF
TRBJ2-7 TRBV4-1 many 14 TRBD1 TGCGCCAGCAGCTCGGGACAGGGCAAAGACGAGCAGTACTTC CASSSGQGKDEQYF
TRBJ2-1 TRBV4-3 few 16 TRBD1 TGCGCCAGCAGCCAGTCGGGCGGGGACAGGGTTGATGAGCAGTTCTTC CASSQSGGDRVDEQFF
TRBJ2-7 TRBV6-2/TRBV6-3 . 15 . TGTGCCAGCAGTTACTCCGGTAGGTCCTCCTACGAGCAGTACTTC CASSYSGRSSYEQYF
TRBJ2-3 TRBV7-6 . 16 TRBD1 TGTGCCAGCAGCCCGCTACAGGGGGCCACCACAGATACGCAGTATTTT CASSPLQGATTDTQYF
TRBJ2-1 TRBV4-3 . 13 . TGCGCCAGCAGCCAAGATGGGTGGGATGAGCAGTTCTTC CASSQDGWDEQFF
TRBJ1-1 TRBV10-3 few 13 TRBD1 TGTGCCATCTCTTCAGGGGGGAACACTGAAGCTTTCTTT CAISSGGNTEAFF
TRBJ1-2 TRBV5-1 . 16 TRBD1 TGCGCCAGCAACCCCCTGGAGACGGGACAGCCCTATGGCTACACCTTC CASNPLETGQPYGYTF
TRBJ2-3 TRBV4-1 few 13 . TGCGCCAGCAGCCGAACAGAGTCAGATACGCAGTATTTT CASSRTESDTQYF
TRBJ1-5 TRBV10-3 . 16 TRBD1 TGTGCCATCCGGTCAGCGGGACAGGGACTTAATCAGCCCCAGCATTTT CAIRSAGQGLNQPQHF
TRBJ2-1 TRBV6-1 . 14 TRBD2 TGTGCCAGCAGTGATAGCGGGGGGGCCAATGAGCAGTTCTTC CASSDSGGANEQFF
TRBJ1-1 TRBV6-5 few 15 . TGTGCCAGCAGTCTTATTTCCTCGAGGAACACTGAAGCTTTCTTT CASSLISSRNTEAFF
TRBJ1-2 TRBV4-3 few 15 . TGCGCCAGCAGCCAAGGCACCGACCAGGTCAGGGGCTACACCTTC CASSQGTDQVRGYTF
TRBJ2-3 TRBV7-3 . 13 . TGTGCCAGCAGCTTAGGGGGGTTGGATACGCAGTATTTT CASSLGGLDTQYF
TRBJ2-3 TRBV7-9 . 14 . TGTGCCAGCAGCTTAGCCGATGCCACAGATACGCAGTATTTT CASSLADATDTQYF
TRBJ2-2 TRBV7-9 few 16 . TGTGCCAGCAGCACGTTTCTAGGGAGGAACACCGGGGAGCTGTTTTTT CASSTFLGRNTGELFF
TRBJ2-7 TRBV4-1 . 14 . TGCGCCACCGCCCAGGGACCGAGCTCCTACGAGCAGTACTTC CATAQGPSSYEQYF
TRBJ2-7 TRBV7-8 . 13 . TGTGCCAGCAGCTCCCGTCTAGGCTACGAGCAGTACTTC CASSSRLGYEQYF
TRBJ2-7 TRBV7-3 few 15 . TGTGCCAGCAGCTCCACGCCGGGACAACCCTACGAGCAGTACTTC CASSSTPGQPYEQYF
TRBJ1-5 TRBV4-2 . 17 TRBD1 TGTGCCAGCAGCCAGGATAATACTGGGACAGCCTTCATGGCCCAGCATTTT CASSQDNTGTAFMAQHF
TRBJ1-2 TRBV4-1 . 14 . TGCGCCAGCAGCGAACTGGCAAGCCCTGATGGCTACACCTTC CASSELASPDGYTF
TRBJ1-2 TRBV7-9 . 13 . TGTGCCAGCAGGGACAGCCCCATCTATGGCTACACCTTC CASRDSPIYGYTF
TRBJ2-7 TRBV6-5 . 15 . TGTGCCAGCAGTTACCGGGACGGCTACTCCTACGAGCAGTACTTC CASSYRDGYSYEQYF
TRBJ2-7 TRBV12-2 . 19 . TGTGCAAGTCGACCCTCTCGACAGGGGGAACCTGTACCGTCCTACGAGCAGTACTTC CASRPSRQGEPVPSYEQYF
TRBJ2-5 TRBV29-1 . 15 TRBD1 TGCAGCGTTGACCCAGTGGAGACAGGGAGTGAGACCCAGTACTTC CSVDPVETGSETQYF
TRBJ2-5 TRBV6-5 few 14 . TGTGCCAGCAGTCACCTCCCGGTGGGCAAGACCCAGTACTTC CASSHLPVGKTQYF
TRBJ1-1 TRBV29-1 . 12 . TGCAGCGCTGGGCTGATGAACACTGAAGCTTTCTTT CSAGLMNTEAFF
TRBJ2-5 TRBV4-2 . 16 TRBD2 TGTGCCAGCAGCCAAGATTCGGGGGGGATACAAGAGACCCAGTACTTC CASSQDSGGIQETQYF
TRBJ1-5 TRBV14 few 18 . TGTGCCAGCAGCCAAGATTCTGATAGGGGGACCTGCTATCAGCCCCAGCATTTT CASSQDSDRGTCYQPQHF
TRBJ1-4 TRBV25-1 few 14 . TGTGCCAGCTCGGAAAGGGGGTTCGGTGAAAAACTGTTTTTT CASSERGFGEKLFF